This is a list of T cell receptor beta chains from one sample in a study of read filtering for tumor transcriptome and immune sequencing. TCRdb used MiXCR to reprocess the reads, holding one entry per CDR3 protein. The repertoire holds approximately 62,000 distinct CDR3 sequences, with roughly 20% as singletons. The specimen sequenced was a population of CD138-negative cells sorted from bone marrow. These receptors were obtained from a donor at least 40 years old with multiple myeloma. Both conserved end residues are part of each CDR3. Fields, in order: V gene, CDR3 length, J gene, clone size, CDR3 protein. Part of the rows lack a size; the others show once, few, many or a class for expanded clones.

v_call: TRBV20-1
cdr3_length: 14
j_call: TRBJ2-1
clone_size: many
cdr3_aa: CSARTDDSYNEQFF

v_call: TRBV12-3/TRBV12-4
cdr3_length: 16
j_call: TRBJ1-1
clone_size: NA
cdr3_aa: CASSRQAALMNTEAFF

v_call: TRBV2
cdr3_length: 14
j_call: TRBJ2-1
clone_size: many
cdr3_aa: CASIERGASNEQFF

v_call: TRBV7-3
cdr3_length: 19
j_call: TRBJ2-1
clone_size: many
cdr3_aa: CASSLTGLAGGPPYNEQFF

v_call: TRBV7-8
cdr3_length: 21
j_call: TRBJ1-1
clone_size: many
cdr3_aa: CASSLGSGRKGRAVPNTEAFF

v_call: TRBV30
cdr3_length: 13
j_call: TRBJ2-7
clone_size: many
cdr3_aa: CAWNRLASYEQYF

v_call: TRBV7-9
cdr3_length: 15
j_call: TRBJ1-3
clone_size: NA
cdr3_aa: CASSPRTGPADTIYF

v_call: TRBV5-1
cdr3_length: 16
j_call: TRBJ2-1
clone_size: NA
cdr3_aa: CASSLEGVAGGYGQFF

v_call: TRBV7-2
cdr3_length: 15
j_call: TRBJ2-2
clone_size: many
cdr3_aa: CASTPSGRNTGELFF

v_call: TRBV20-1
cdr3_length: 12
j_call: TRBJ2-4
clone_size: few
cdr3_aa: CSARSLVDIQYF

v_call: TRBV18
cdr3_length: 13
j_call: TRBJ1-1
clone_size: few
cdr3_aa: CASSPRGDTEAFF

v_call: TRBV5-1
cdr3_length: 14
j_call: TRBJ2-3
clone_size: many
cdr3_aa: CASSSGISTDTQYF

v_call: TRBV7-8
cdr3_length: 15
j_call: TRBJ2-5
clone_size: few
cdr3_aa: CASSLEGQLQETQYF

v_call: TRBV20-1
cdr3_length: 15
j_call: TRBJ2-3
clone_size: many
cdr3_aa: CSARAVGGITDTQYF

v_call: TRBV28
cdr3_length: 17
j_call: TRBJ2-5
clone_size: NA
cdr3_aa: CASSPPARALSRETQYF

v_call: TRBV5-1
cdr3_length: 16
j_call: TRBJ2-5
clone_size: NA
cdr3_aa: CASSFPPAGAQETQYF

v_call: TRBV6-5
cdr3_length: 15
j_call: TRBJ2-1
clone_size: few
cdr3_aa: CASNRDRGRQHEQFF

v_call: TRBV11-2
cdr3_length: 14
j_call: TRBJ2-1
clone_size: many
cdr3_aa: CASSFPSGRDEQFF

v_call: TRBV20-1
cdr3_length: 13
j_call: TRBJ2-7
clone_size: many
cdr3_aa: CSASLAGGTGQYF

v_call: TRBV10-1
cdr3_length: 16
j_call: TRBJ2-5
clone_size: many
cdr3_aa: CASPRASGKSQETQYF

v_call: TRBV19
cdr3_length: 14
j_call: TRBJ2-3
clone_size: many
cdr3_aa: CASRMAGRTDTQYF

v_call: TRBV2
cdr3_length: 15
j_call: TRBJ2-6
clone_size: many
cdr3_aa: CASSERDTGANVLTF

v_call: TRBV4-1
cdr3_length: 21
j_call: TRBJ2-6
clone_size: many
cdr3_aa: CASSQDIVVGSGISGANVLTF

v_call: TRBV20-1
cdr3_length: 15
j_call: TRBJ2-3
clone_size: many
cdr3_aa: CSATRDRGLEDTQYF

v_call: TRBV20-1
cdr3_length: 15
j_call: TRBJ2-3
clone_size: NA
cdr3_aa: CSAEDFLAGEDTQYF

v_call: TRBV28
cdr3_length: 15
j_call: TRBJ2-3
clone_size: many
cdr3_aa: CASLGLAGVTDTQYF

v_call: TRBV3-1
cdr3_length: 16
j_call: TRBJ2-1
clone_size: many
cdr3_aa: CASSQRTSGYNNEQFF

v_call: TRBV9
cdr3_length: 14
j_call: TRBJ1-4
clone_size: few
cdr3_aa: CASSAGRDVEKLFF

v_call: TRBV24-1
cdr3_length: 12
j_call: TRBJ2-1
clone_size: medium-sized
cdr3_aa: CATSGAGFEQFF